This T cell receptor beta chain comes out of a study of human T cells and chemical hapten exposure. The CDR3 is made up of 15 amino acids. This clonotype showed up many times. Time point in this sample: pre-sensitization, week 0. The treatment was: therapeutic diphenylcyclopropenone sensitization with weekly scalp DPC. TCRdb re-called the RACE reads with MiXCR, one entry per CDR3 protein. The sample includes about 92,000 distinct CDR3 sequences, roughly 8.8% of them seen just once. This receptor was obtained from a woman aged 40-49 years with alopecia areata. Some clones in this sample may be carry-over from other donors' samples. The chain carries TRBV21-1 and TRBJ2-5; TRBD1, as called in the table, went unchecked against the DNA. TRBV21-1 is a pseudogene. The sequenced sample was whole blood, obtained in connection with sensitization to the hapten diphenylcyclopropenone (DPC). The CDR3 DNA is TGTGCCAGCAGCAAAGTTACGATGAGGGGGGAGACCCAGTACTTC. As protein: CASSKVTMRGETQYF.